Below are 14 T cell receptor beta chains sequenced from a single sample in a study of T cell clonotyping in hematopoietic cell transplantation. Assay: immunoSEQ multiplex PCR; the TCRdb copy retains only in-frame clones and omits some. The data contain 14,000 or so clones, about three fifths of them singletons. Input material: PBMCs. The receptors stem from a human donor who either received an allogeneic hematopoietic cell transplant for a myeloid malignancy or was a related donor (not recorded which). Some clones in this sample may be carry-over from other donors' samples.

The genes are TRBV19 and TRBJ1-1; D is unclear. The V end was cut by 5 bases, the J end by 5 bases, with 18 bases between. This CDR3 contains 15 residues. Germline loops: CDR1 LNHDA, CDR2 SQIVND (reference sequence). CDR3 protein: CASSLSSSLITEAFF. In DNA form, the CDR3 reads TGTGCCAGTAGTCTCTCATCCAGCCTTATTACTGAAGCTTTCTTT.

Concerning this clone: Other DNA sequences of this sample code for an identical CDR3. The chain couples TRBV30 to TRBJ1-5; D is uncertain. Per germline, CDR1 GTSNPN and CDR2 SVGIG (reference sequence). Trimming stripped 0 bases from V and 2 bases from J, with 8 bases between. The CDR3 is 14 residues long. For the CDR3, the DNA is TGTGCCTGGAGTGTACGGAGTGGCAATCAGCCCCAGCATTTT. Its protein is CAWSVRSGNQPQHF.

By its share, this clone is medium-sized (0.01 to 0.1%). Germline and junction disagree at one end, which may indicate a read error. The V gene is TRBV28, the J gene TRBJ2-7; D not resolved. CDR3 size: 11 residues. CDR1 MDHEN and CDR2 SYDVKM come from the germline V gene. CDR3 protein: CASSYPEQKIF. The CDR3 DNA reads TGTGCCAGCAGTTACCCAGAACAGAAGATCTTC.

The gene calls are TRBV10-1 and TRBJ1-2; TRBD1 might be the D (6 bases). CDR1 is WNHNN and CDR2 is SYGVQD in the germline V gene (reference sequence). The length of the CDR3 is 12 residues. V was shortened by 6 bases and J by 3 bases, with 8 bases between the two germline ends. The CDR3 spells CASSAGDYGYTF. DNA of the CDR3: TGCGCCAGCAGCGCAGGGGACTATGGCTACACCTTC.

CDR3 region: CASSVGPFTGEPQHF. CDR3 nucleotides: TGTGCCAGCAGCGTAGGGCCATTTACCGGGGAGCCCCAGCATTTT. J is TRBJ1-5 and V is TRBV9; D remains unclear. This CDR3 is built from 15 residues. Trimming left V 0 bases short and J 8 bases short, with 15 bases between. CDR1 and CDR2 from the germline V gene are SGDLS and YYNGEE.

The sample holds one count of this clone. The gene calls are TRBV30 and TRBJ1-6, with D possibly being TRBD1 (5 bases). The CDR3 loop spans 14 amino acids. The V gene lost 5 bases and the J gene lost 10 bases, with 18 bases spanning the gap. In germline, CDR1 is GTSNPN, CDR2 SVGIG (reference sequence). In nucleotides, the CDR3 is TGTGCCTGGCTATCGGGACTTGGCGAGTCACCCCTCCACTTT. Residues: CAWLSGLGESPLHF.

This clone appeared once. CDR3 DNA sequence: TGTGCCAGCGCCTTGAGCCATTATAGGGGCTATGGCTACACCTTC. Its protein is CASALSHYRGYGYTF. J is TRBJ1-2 and V is TRBV6-5, with TRBD1 as a possible D gene (5 bases). Trimming took 8 bases from V and 4 from J, leaving 20 bases between them. This CDR3 contains 15 residues. CDR1 is MNHEY, CDR2 SVGAGI, per germline.

This rearrangement joins TRBV10-3 to TRBJ1-3; no definite D call. The CDR3 sequence is 13 residues long. The germline V and J ends were trimmed by 7 bases and 0 bases, with 7 bases remaining between them. CDR1 is ENHRY and CDR2 is SYGVKD in the germline V gene. CDR3: CAITGDSGNTIYF. CDR3 DNA sequence: TGTGCCATCACAGGAGACTCTGGAAACACCATATATTTT.

The J gene is TRBJ2-7, the V gene TRBV27; D is unclear. Per the germline V gene, CDR1 is MNHEY and CDR2 is SMNVEV (reference sequence). The V gene lost 0 bases and the J gene lost 3 bases, with 6 bases spanning the gap. The CDR3 is 13 amino acids. DNA for the CDR3: TGTGCCAGCAGTTTATCGCGGTTCTACGAGCAGTACTTC. Translation: CASSLSRFYEQYF.

There are a few counts of this clone. The J gene is TRBJ1-2, the V gene TRBV9; unclear D gene. The CDR3 covers 13 residues. V shed 0 bases and J shed 7 bases, with 10 bases lying between them. The V gene's germline CDR1 is SGDLS and CDR2 YYNGEE. CDR3 amino acids: CASSVGPKGGYTF. The CDR3 DNA is TGTGCCAGCAGCGTAGGACCCAAGGGTGGCTACACCTTC.

The V call is TRBV6-5, the J call TRBJ2-6; D possibly corresponds to TRBD2 (6 bases). CDR1 and CDR2 from the germline V gene are MNHEY and SVGAGI. The CDR3 is made up of 15 amino acids. Trimming pared 6 bases from V and 2 bases from J, leaving 11 bases between. The CDR3, as DNA: TGTGCCAGCAGCTCACGGGGGACTGGGGCCAACGTCCTGACTTTC. It codes for CASSSRGTGANVLTF.

This rearrangement joins TRBV15 to TRBJ2-1; D is undetermined. CDR3 length: 12 residues. Germline CDR1 is LNHNV and CDR2 is YYDKDF (reference sequence). V was shortened by 4 bases and J by 7 bases, with 8 bases between the two germline ends. This CDR3 is CATSNTWNEQFF. The DNA for the CDR3 is TGTGCCACCAGCAACACCTGGAATGAGCAGTTCTTC.

The chain couples TRBV10-1 to TRBJ2-5, with D perhaps given as TRBD1 or TRBD2 (5 bases each). Germline CDR1 WNHNN, CDR2 SYGVQD (reference sequence). The CDR3 contains 14 residues. Trimming cost V 3 bases and J 4 bases, with 12 bases left between them. The chain's CDR3 is CASSEPGTTETQYF. CDR3 coding DNA: TGCGCCAGCAGTGAACCGGGGACGACAGAGACCCAGTACTTC.

V and J are TRBV11-2 and TRBJ2-2; a weak D match, TRBD2 (6 bases). V was clipped by 0 bases and J by 6 bases, with 17 bases between them. Germline V gene lookup returns CDR1 SGHAT and CDR2 FQNNGV. This CDR3 comprises 17 residues. The CDR3 coding sequence is TGTGCCAGCAGCTTAGACACGAGTGCGGGGCGGGCCGGGGAGCTGTTTTTT. It encodes CASSLDTSAGRAGELFF.